This entry lists 24 T cell receptor beta chains sequenced from one sample in a study of control samples from healthy donors and cancer patients. Libraries were prepared by immunoSEQ multiplex PCR; TCRdb keeps only in-frame clonotypes and omits some of them. The sample has about 52,000 clones; 85% to 95% are singletons. Sequenced input: blood. The receptors were sampled from a young man in good health.

The rearrangement uses TRBV12-5 and TRBJ1-1; TRBD1 aligns across 8 bases. After removal of 6 bases from V and 4 bases from J, the junction contained 7 bases not matched to a gene. Germline V CDR1 and CDR2: LGHNT, FRNRAP. This CDR3 comprises 14 residues. CDR3 in DNA: TGTGCTAGTGGACTGGGACAGGCGGGCACTGAAGCTTTCTTT. Its protein product is CASGLGQAGTEAFF.

V usage is TRBV4-1 and J usage is TRBJ1-4; TRBD1 is a possible D gene (6 bases). The CDR3 has 15 residues. V was cut by 6 bases and J by 0 bases, with 11 bases left in between. CDR1 and CDR2 from the germline V gene are MGHRA and YSYEKL. The CDR3 sequence: CASRPTGPTNEKLFF. The CDR3, as DNA: TGCGCCAGCAGACCGACAGGACCAACTAATGAAAAACTGTTTTTT.

The chain employs TRBV11-2 and TRBJ1-5, with 9 bases aligning to TRBD1. The ends lost 1 base at V and 7 bases at J; junction bases unmatched: 5. Germline V gene sequence: CDR1 SGHAT, CDR2 FQNNGV. This CDR3 is built from 15 residues. This CDR3 reads CASSLGTGERQPQHF. CDR3 nucleotide sequence: TGTGCCAGCAGCTTAGGGACAGGGGAACGGCAGCCCCAGCATTTT.

The rearrangement uses TRBV30 and TRBJ1-2, with D possibly being TRBD1 (5 bases). Trimming took off 3 bases at V and 4 bases at J, with 12 bases between the two ends. The CDR3 extends over 13 amino acids. The germline gives CDR1 GTSNPN, CDR2 SVGIG (reference sequence). CDR3 region: CAWSDGGLYGYTF. The CDR3 DNA reads as TGTGCCTGGAGCGACGGGGGACTCTATGGCTACACCTTC.

The chain couples TRBV27 to TRBJ1-5, with a weak D call TRBD1 (6 bases). V lost 5 bases and J 6 bases, leaving 17 bases between the germline ends. This CDR3 contains 15 residues. Germline V gene sequence: CDR1 MNHEY, CDR2 SMNVEV (reference sequence). The CDR3 nucleotides read TGTGCCAGCAGTGAGACGGGGGGGGCTACTCAGCCCCAGCATTTT. The encoded protein is CASSETGGATQPQHF.

CDR3 nucleotides: TGCGCCAGCGGGACTAGCGGGACTCCAGGGGAGCAGTTCTTC. Translated, it gives CASGTSGTPGEQFF. The chain uses TRBV5-1 and TRBJ2-1, with TRBD2 matching 13 bases. Germline-derived CDR1 and CDR2 are SGHRS and YFSETQ. Trimming at V came to 7 bases and at J to 10 bases, leaving 8 bases not matched to a gene. This CDR3 is 14 amino acids long.

The chain is built from TRBV19 and TRBJ2-2; no clear D. CDR3 size: 15 residues. V was shortened by 7 bases and J by 0 bases, with 12 bases between the two germline ends. Germline values: CDR1 LNHDA, CDR2 SQIVND (reference sequence). The CDR3 is CASTIDGSNTGELFF. The CDR3 coding sequence is TGTGCCAGTACCATAGATGGCTCGAACACCGGGGAGCTGTTTTTT. Full variable domain (rest looked up from reference TRBV19 and TRBJ2-2): DGGITQSPKYLFRKEGQNVTLSCEQNLNHDAMYWYRQDPGQGLRLIYYSQIVNDFQKGDIAEGYSVSREKKESFPLTVTSAQKNPTAFYLCASTIDGSNTGELFFGEGSRLTVL.

The V call is TRBV28, the J call TRBJ1-3; D uncertain. CDR1 is MDHEN, CDR2 SYDVKM, per germline. Deletions cut 3 bases from V and 3 bases from J, with 6 bases between. This CDR3 spans 13 amino acids. CDR3 DNA sequence: TGTGCCAGCAGTTTCTCTTTTGGAAACACCATATATTTT. This translates into CASSFSFGNTIYF.

The J gene is TRBJ2-3, the V gene TRBV9, with D perhaps TRBD1 (8 bases). This CDR3 region has 14 residues. CDR1 is SGDLS, CDR2 YYNGEE, per germline. Between the trimmed V and J ends, which lost 3 bases and 5 bases, there was a span of 13 bases. The CDR3 region is CASSDTGGEDTQYF. CDR3 sequence (DNA): TGTGCCAGCAGCGATACAGGGGGGGAAGATACGCAGTATTTT.

The V gene is TRBV27, the J gene TRBJ2-2, with a possible D match to TRBD1 (6 bases). The CDR3 length is 14 residues. Germline V gives CDR1 MNHEY, CDR2 SMNVEV (reference sequence). Trimming removed 3 bases at V and 2 bases at J, with 7 bases between. CDR3 loop: CASSFGTNTGELFF. The CDR3 region has the DNA TGTGCCAGCAGTTTTGGGACAAACACCGGGGAGCTGTTTTTT.

The chain is built from TRBV27 and TRBJ1-5; D unresolved. The germline gives CDR1 MNHEY, CDR2 SMNVEV (reference sequence). The CDR3 consists of 13 residues. V lost 2 bases to trimming and J lost 2 bases, with 4 bases between them. The CDR3 region is CASSLKGNQPQHF. DNA of the CDR3: TGTGCCAGCAGTTTAAAAGGCAATCAGCCCCAGCATTTT.

This chain links TRBV4-3 with TRBJ2-5; 13 nucleotides agree with TRBD2. Per the germline V gene, CDR1 is LGHNA and CDR2 is YSLEER. V dropped 0 bases and J dropped 6; count of bases not matched to a gene: 4. The CDR3 sequence is 16 residues long. CDR3 nucleotides: TGCGCCAGCAGCCAAGATCGGACTAGCGGGAGTCAGACCCAGTACTTC. It is translated as CASSQDRTSGSQTQYF.

The sample holds a few counts of this clone. The rearrangement uses TRBV3-1 (or the pseudogene TRBV3-2) and TRBJ2-1; D call uncertain. The CDR3 loop spans 14 amino acids. Trimming took off 1 base at V and 7 bases at J, with 11 bases between the two ends. Germline CDR1 and CDR2: LGHDT and YNNKEL (reference sequence). The DNA of the CDR3 is TGTGCCAGCAGCCAAGGAGTTGAGATGAATGAGCAGTTCTTC. Protein: CASSQGVEMNEQFF.

V and J are TRBV28 and TRBJ2-7, with D perhaps given as TRBD1 or TRBD2 (6 bases each). Germline CDR1 reads MDHEN; CDR2 reads SYDVKM. The CDR3 has 14 residues. Trimming cost V 8 bases and J 5 bases, with 19 bases left between them. CDR3 nucleotides: TGTGCCAGCCGGGGGCTACCCTTAGGCGACGAGCAGTACTTC. It codes for CASRGLPLGDEQYF.

This chain uses TRBV19 with TRBJ1-5; D uncertain. This CDR3 is built from 11 residues. V was clipped by 6 bases and J by 11 bases, with 11 bases between them. From germline, CDR1 is LNHDA and CDR2 SQIVND (reference sequence). As DNA, the CDR3 is TGTGCCAGTAGCCGATCTTCGTCCCAGCATTTT. It codes for CASSRSSSQHF.

The V call is TRBV7-2, the J call TRBJ2-1; D is possibly TRBD2 (5 bases). The CDR3 loop spans 13 amino acids. Germline V gene sequence: CDR1 SGHTA, CDR2 FQGNSA. V was pared by 6 bases and J by 3 bases, with 9 bases between. CDR3 in amino acids: CASSVDYYNEQFF. As DNA, the CDR3 is TGTGCCAGCAGTGTAGACTACTACAATGAGCAGTTCTTC.

V usage is TRBV6-1 and J usage is TRBJ1-4; D is possibly TRBD1 (6 bases). The CDR3 runs to 18 residues. The V end lost 1 base, the J end lost 5 bases, and 20 bases lay between the germline ends. Germline-derived CDR1 and CDR2 are MNHNS and SASEGT. CDR3 bases: TGTGCCAGCAGTGAAGGCAGGGGCAAAGCGGGGGCCAATGAAAAACTGTTTTTT. It specifies CASSEGRGKAGANEKLFF.

J is TRBJ2-1 and V is TRBV4-3; 12 positions match TRBD2. The CDR3 spans 17 residues. Per germline, CDR1 LGHNA and CDR2 YSLEER. V lost 1 base, J lost 6 bases, and 7 bases stayed unmatched. CDR3 coding DNA: TGCGCCAGCAGCCAAGGCGGGGGACTAGCGGGCGGCAATGAGCAGTTCTTC. Translating it yields CASSQGGGLAGGNEQFF.

This clone is a singleton in its sample. The J gene is TRBJ1-2, the V gene TRBV29-1, with D perhaps matching TRBD1 (5 bases). V lost 2 bases, J lost 4 bases, and 14 bases lay in between. The germline gives CDR1 SQVTM, CDR2 ANQGSEA. CDR3 length: 14 amino acids. The CDR3 DNA reads TGCAGCGTTGAATCCGAGGGGACGACCTATGGCTACACCTTC. This sequence encodes CSVESEGTTYGYTF.

This clone was seen only once. This rearrangement joins TRBV7-9 to TRBJ2-7, with D possibly TRBD2 on 5 matching bases. V gave up 2 bases and J gave up 0 bases, with 8 bases separating them. Germline loops: CDR1 SEHNR, CDR2 FQNEAQ (reference sequence). This CDR3 comprises 14 residues. CDR3 amino acids: CASSLPGSSYEQYF. CDR3 in DNA: TGTGCCAGCAGCTTACCGGGAAGCTCCTACGAGCAGTACTTC.

The chain employs TRBV11-2 and TRBJ2-7; D gene unclear. Germline V gene lookup returns CDR1 SGHAT and CDR2 FQNNGV. CDR3 length equals 16 residues. V lost 1 base to trimming and J lost 3 bases, with 16 bases between them. CDR3 sequence reads: CASSLVVDTRNYEQYF. The DNA of the CDR3 is TGTGCCAGCAGCTTAGTTGTTGACACCCGAAACTACGAGCAGTACTTC.

This clone was counted once. This chain joins TRBV7-9 and TRBJ2-1; TRBD2 is a possible D gene (6 bases). Germline lookup yields CDR1 SEHNR and CDR2 FQNEAQ (reference sequence). Deletions cut 5 bases from V and 12 bases from J, with 14 bases between. This CDR3 comprises 12 residues. CDR3 coding DNA: TGTGCCAGCAGCCCCCTGGGGGGTGGGCAGTTCTTC. Its protein product is CASSPLGGGQFF.

The chain joins TRBV10-3 to TRBJ2-3; a weak D match, TRBD2 (6 bases). Trimming stripped 4 bases from V and 0 bases from J, with 17 bases between. The CDR3 is made up of 17 amino acids. Looked up from germline, CDR1 is ENHRY and CDR2 is SYGVKD. The CDR3 region has the DNA TGTGCCATCAGTGGGCCTAGCGAAGGGCTTAGCACAGATACGCAGTATTTT. This codes for CAISGPSEGLSTDTQYF.

The J gene is TRBJ1-2, the V gene TRBV24-1, with TRBD1 matching 8 bases. This CDR3 has 12 amino acids. V lost 4 bases to trimming and J lost 8 bases; unmatched junction nucleotides: 2. Looked up from germline, CDR1 is KGHDR and CDR2 is SFDVKD. The CDR3 spells CATSEDRAGYTF. CDR3 nucleotide sequence: TGTGCCACCAGTGAGGACAGGGCCGGCTACACCTTC.